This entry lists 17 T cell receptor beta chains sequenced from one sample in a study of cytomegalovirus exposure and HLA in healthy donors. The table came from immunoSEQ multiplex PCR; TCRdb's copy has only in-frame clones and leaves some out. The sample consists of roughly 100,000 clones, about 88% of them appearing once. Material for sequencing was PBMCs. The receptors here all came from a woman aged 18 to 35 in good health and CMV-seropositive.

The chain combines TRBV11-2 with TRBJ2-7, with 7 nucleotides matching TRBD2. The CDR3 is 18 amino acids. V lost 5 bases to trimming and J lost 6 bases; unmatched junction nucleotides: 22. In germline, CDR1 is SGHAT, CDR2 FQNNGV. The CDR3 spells CASSPSGMSYTFGVEQYF. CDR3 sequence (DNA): TGTGCCAGCAGCCCCAGCGGGATGTCATATACCTTTGGGGTCGAGCAGTACTTC.

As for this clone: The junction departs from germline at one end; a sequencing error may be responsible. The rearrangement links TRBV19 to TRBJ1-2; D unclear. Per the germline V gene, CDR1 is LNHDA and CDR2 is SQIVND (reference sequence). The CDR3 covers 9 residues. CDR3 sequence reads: CASSAAVPF. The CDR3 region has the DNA TGTGCCAGTAGTGCGGCAGTACCCTTC.

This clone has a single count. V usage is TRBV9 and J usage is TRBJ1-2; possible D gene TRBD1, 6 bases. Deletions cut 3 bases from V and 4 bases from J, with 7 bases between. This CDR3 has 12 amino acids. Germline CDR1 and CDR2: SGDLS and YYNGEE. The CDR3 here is CASSAQGYGYTF. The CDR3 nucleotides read TGTGCCAGCAGCGCACAGGGCTATGGCTACACCTTC.

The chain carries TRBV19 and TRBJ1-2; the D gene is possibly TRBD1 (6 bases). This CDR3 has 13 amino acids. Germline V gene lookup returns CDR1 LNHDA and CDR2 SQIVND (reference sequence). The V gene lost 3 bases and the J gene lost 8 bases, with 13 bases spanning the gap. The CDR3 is CASSIPERGGYTF. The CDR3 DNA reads TGTGCCAGTAGTATCCCAGAGAGGGGGGGCTACACCTTC.

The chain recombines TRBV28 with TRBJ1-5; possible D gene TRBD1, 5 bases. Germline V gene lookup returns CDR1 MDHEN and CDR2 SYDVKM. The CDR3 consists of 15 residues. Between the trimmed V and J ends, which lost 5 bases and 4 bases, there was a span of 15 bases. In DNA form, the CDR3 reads TGTGCCAGCAGTCCGATCGGACACGCTAATCAGCCCCAGCATTTT. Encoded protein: CASSPIGHANQPQHF.

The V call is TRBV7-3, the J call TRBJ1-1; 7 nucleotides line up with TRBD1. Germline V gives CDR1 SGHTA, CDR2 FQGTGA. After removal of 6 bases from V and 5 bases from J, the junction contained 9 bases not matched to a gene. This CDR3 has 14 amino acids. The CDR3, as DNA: TGTGCCAGCAGGGTAGGGGGCGGCGGGACTGAAGCTTTCTTT. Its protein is CASRVGGGGTEAFF.

The CDR3 DNA reads TGCAGCGTCAGGACAGCTACGGACTATGGCTACACCTTC. Translation: CSVRTATDYGYTF. The chain combines TRBV29-1 with TRBJ1-2; maybe TRBD1 (6 bases). The CDR3 is 13 residues long. The V end was cut by 6 bases, the J end by 3 bases, with 14 bases between. CDR1 and CDR2 (germline): SQVTM, ANQGSEA.

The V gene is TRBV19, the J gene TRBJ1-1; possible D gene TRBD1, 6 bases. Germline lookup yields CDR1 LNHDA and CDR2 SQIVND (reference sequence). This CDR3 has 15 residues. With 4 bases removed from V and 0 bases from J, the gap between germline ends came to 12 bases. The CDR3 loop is CASSTGQFMNTEAFF. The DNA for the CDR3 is TGTGCCAGTAGTACCGGACAGTTTATGAACACTGAAGCTTTCTTT.

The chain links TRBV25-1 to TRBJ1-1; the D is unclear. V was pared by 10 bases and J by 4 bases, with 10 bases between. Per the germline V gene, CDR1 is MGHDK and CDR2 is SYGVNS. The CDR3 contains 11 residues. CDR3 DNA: TGTGCCACCCGAGAAGTCACTGAAGCTTTCTTT. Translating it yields CATREVTEAFF.

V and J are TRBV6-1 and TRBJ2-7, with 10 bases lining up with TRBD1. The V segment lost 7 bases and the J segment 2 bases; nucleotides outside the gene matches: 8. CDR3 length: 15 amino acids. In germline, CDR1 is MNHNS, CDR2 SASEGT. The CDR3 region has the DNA TGTGCCAGCACCCAAAGGGGGACAGGGGCCTACGAGCAGTACTTC. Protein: CASTQRGTGAYEQYF.

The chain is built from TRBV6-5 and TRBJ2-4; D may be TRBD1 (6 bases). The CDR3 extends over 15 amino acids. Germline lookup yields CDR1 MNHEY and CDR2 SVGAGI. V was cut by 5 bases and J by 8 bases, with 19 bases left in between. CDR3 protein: CASSNMGAALDIQYF. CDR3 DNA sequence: TGTGCCAGCAGTAACATGGGGGCGGCGTTAGACATTCAGTACTTC.

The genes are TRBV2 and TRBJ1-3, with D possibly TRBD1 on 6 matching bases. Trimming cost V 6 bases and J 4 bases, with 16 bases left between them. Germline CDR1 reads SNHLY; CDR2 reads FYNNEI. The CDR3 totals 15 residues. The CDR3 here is CASSTGQTYGNTIYF. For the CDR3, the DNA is TGTGCCAGCAGCACAGGACAGACATACGGAAACACCATATATTTT.

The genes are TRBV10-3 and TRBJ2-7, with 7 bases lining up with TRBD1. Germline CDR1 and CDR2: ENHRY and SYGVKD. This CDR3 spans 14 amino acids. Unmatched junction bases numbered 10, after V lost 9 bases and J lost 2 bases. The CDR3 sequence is CAISTGTATYEQYF. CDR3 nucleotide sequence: TGTGCCATATCGACCGGGACAGCAACCTACGAGCAGTACTTC.

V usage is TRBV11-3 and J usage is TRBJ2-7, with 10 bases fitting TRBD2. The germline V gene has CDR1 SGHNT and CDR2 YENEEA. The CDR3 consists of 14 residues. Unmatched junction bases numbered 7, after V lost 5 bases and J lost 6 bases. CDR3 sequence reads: CASSPPGLASEQYF. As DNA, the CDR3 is TGTGCCAGCAGCCCACCGGGACTAGCGAGCGAGCAGTACTTC.

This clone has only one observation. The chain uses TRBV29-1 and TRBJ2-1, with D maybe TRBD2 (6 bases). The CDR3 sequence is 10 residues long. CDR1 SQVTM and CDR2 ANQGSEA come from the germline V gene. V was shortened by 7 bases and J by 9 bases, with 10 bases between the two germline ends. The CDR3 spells CSAGLLEQFF. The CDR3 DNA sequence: TGCAGCGCGGGACTTCTTGAGCAGTTCTTC.

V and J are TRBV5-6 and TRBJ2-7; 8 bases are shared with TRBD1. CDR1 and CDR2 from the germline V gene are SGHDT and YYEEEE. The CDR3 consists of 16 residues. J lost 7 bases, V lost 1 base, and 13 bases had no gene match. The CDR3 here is CASSLIGAGGLGEQYF. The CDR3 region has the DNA TGTGCCAGCAGCTTGATTGGGGCAGGGGGCTTGGGGGAGCAGTACTTC.

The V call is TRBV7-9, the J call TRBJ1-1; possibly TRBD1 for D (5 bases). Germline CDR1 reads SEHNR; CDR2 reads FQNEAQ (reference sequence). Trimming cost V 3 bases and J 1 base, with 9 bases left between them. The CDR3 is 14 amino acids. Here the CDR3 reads CASSLGQANTEAFF. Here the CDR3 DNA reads TGTGCCAGCAGCTTGGGGCAGGCGAACACTGAAGCTTTCTTT. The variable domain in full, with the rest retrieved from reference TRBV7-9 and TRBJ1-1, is DTGVSQNPRHKITKRGQNVTFRCDPISEHNRLYWYRQTLGQGPEFLTYFQNEAQLEKSRLLSDRFSAERPKGSFSTLEIQRTEQGDSAMYLCASSLGQANTEAFFGQGTRLTVV.